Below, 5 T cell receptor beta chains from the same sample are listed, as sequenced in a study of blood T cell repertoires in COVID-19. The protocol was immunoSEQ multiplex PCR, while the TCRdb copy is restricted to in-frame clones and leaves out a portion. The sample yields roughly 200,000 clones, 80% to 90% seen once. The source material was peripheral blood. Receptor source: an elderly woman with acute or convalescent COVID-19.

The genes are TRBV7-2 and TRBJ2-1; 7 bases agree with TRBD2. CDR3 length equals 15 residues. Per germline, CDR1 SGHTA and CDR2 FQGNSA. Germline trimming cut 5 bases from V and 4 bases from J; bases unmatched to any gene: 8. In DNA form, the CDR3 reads TGTGCCAGCAGCCCTTGGCTAGCGGATTACAATGAGCAGTTCTTC. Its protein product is CASSPWLADYNEQFF.

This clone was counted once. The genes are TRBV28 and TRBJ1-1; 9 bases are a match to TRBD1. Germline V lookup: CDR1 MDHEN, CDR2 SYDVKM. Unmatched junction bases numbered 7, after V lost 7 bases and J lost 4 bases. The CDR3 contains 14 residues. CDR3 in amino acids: CASKGQGSGTEAFF. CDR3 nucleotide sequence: TGTGCCAGCAAGGGACAGGGATCGGGCACTGAAGCTTTCTTT.

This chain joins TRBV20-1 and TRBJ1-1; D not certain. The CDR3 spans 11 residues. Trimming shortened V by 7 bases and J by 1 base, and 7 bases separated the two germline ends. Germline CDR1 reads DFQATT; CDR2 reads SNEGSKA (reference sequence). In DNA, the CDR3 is TGCAGTGTTCGGAGGAACACTGAAGCTTTCTTT. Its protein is CSVRRNTEAFF.

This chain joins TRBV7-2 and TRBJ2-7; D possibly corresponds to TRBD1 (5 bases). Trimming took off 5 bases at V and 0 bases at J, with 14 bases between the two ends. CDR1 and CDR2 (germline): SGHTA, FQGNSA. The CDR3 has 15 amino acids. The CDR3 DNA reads TGTGCCAGCAGCGCAGGGCTTACAAGCTCCTACGAGCAGTACTTC. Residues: CASSAGLTSSYEQYF.

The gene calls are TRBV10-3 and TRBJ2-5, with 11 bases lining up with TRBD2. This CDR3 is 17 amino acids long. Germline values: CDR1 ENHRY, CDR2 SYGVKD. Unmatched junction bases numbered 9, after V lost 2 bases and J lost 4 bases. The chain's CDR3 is CAISEPTALAGVETQYF. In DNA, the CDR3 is TGTGCCATCAGTGAGCCTACCGCACTAGCGGGAGTAGAGACCCAGTACTTC.